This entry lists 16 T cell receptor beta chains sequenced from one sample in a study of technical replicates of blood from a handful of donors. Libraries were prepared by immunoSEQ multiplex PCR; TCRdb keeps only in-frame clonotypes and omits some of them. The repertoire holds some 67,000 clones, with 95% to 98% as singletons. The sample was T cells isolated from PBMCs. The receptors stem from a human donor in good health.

CDR3 loop: CAWSVLAGGGNSPLHF. The CDR3 nucleotides are TGTGCCTGGAGTGTCCTGGCAGGGGGTGGTAATTCACCCCTCCACTTT. The genes are TRBV30 and TRBJ1-6, with TRBD1 matching 7 bases. Germline V gene lookup returns CDR1 GTSNPN and CDR2 SVGIG (reference sequence). V shed 0 bases and J 6 bases; nucleotides not matched to a gene: 8. The CDR3 length is 16 residues.

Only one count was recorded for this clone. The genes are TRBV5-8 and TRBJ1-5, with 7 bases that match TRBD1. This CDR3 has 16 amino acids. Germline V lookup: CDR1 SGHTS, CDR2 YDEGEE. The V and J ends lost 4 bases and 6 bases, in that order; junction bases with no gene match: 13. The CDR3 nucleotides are TGTGCCAGCAGCCTCCGGGACAGCCTATTTCGTCAGCCCCAGCATTTT. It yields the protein CASSLRDSLFRQPQHF.

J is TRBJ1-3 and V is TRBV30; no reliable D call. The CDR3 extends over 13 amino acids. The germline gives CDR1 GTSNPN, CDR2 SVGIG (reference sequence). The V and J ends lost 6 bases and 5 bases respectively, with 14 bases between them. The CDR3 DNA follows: TGTGCCTGCGTGTGGGCACGACGAAACACCATATATTTT. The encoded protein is CACVWARRNTIYF.

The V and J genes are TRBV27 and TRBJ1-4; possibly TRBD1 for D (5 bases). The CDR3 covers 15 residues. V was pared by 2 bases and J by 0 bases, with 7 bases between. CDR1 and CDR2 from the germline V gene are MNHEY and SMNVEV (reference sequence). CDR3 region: CASSLQGATNEKLFF. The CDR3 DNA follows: TGTGCCAGCAGTTTACAGGGTGCAACTAATGAAAAACTGTTTTTT.

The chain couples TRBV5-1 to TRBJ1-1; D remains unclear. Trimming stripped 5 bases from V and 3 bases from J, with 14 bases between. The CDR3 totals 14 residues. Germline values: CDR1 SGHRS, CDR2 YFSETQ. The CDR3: CASSRYRSDTEAFF. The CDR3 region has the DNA TGCGCCAGCAGTCGCTACCGTTCGGACACTGAAGCTTTCTTT.

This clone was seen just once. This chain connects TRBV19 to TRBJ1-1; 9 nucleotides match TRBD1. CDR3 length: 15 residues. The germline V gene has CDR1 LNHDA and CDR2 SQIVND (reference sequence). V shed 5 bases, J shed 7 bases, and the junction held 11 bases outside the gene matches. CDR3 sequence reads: CASSRRDRVGGEAFF. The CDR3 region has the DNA TGTGCCAGTAGTCGGAGGGACAGGGTTGGCGGTGAAGCTTTCTTT.

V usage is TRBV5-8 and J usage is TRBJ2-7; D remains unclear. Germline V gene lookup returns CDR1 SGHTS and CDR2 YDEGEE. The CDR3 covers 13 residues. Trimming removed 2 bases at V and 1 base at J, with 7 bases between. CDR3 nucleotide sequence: TGTGCCAGCAGCTTCAGGAATTCCTACGAGCAGTACTTC. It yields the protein CASSFRNSYEQYF.

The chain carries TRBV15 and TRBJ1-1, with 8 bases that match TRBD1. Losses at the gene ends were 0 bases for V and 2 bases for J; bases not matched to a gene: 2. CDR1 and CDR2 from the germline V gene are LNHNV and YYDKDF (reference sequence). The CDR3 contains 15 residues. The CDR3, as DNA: TGTGCCACCAGCAGAGAAGGGACAGGAAACACTGAAGCTTTCTTT. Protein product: CATSREGTGNTEAFF.

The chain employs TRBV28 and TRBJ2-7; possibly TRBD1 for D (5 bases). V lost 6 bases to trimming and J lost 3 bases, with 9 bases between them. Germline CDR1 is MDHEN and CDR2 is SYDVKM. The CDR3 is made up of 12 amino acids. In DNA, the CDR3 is TGTGCCAGCAGAGACAGTCTCTACGAGCAGTACTTC. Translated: CASRDSLYEQYF.

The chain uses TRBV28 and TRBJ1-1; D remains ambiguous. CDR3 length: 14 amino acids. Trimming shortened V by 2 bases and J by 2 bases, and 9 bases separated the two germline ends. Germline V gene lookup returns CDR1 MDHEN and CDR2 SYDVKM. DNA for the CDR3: TGTGCCAGCAGTTTAACACAGATCAACACTGAAGCTTTCTTT. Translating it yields CASSLTQINTEAFF. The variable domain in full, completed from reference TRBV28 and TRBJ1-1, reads DVKVTQSSRYLVKRTGEKVFLECVQDMDHENMFWYRQDPGLGLRLIYFSYDVKMKEKGDIPEGYSVSREKKERFSLILESASTNQTSMYLCASSLTQINTEAFFGQGTRLTVV.

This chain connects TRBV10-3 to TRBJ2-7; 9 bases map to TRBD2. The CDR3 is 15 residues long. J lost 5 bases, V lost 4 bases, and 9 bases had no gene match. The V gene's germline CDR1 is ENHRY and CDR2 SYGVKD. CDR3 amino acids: CAISVGREGLDEQYF. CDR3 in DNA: TGTGCCATCAGTGTTGGGCGGGAGGGCCTGGACGAGCAGTACTTC.

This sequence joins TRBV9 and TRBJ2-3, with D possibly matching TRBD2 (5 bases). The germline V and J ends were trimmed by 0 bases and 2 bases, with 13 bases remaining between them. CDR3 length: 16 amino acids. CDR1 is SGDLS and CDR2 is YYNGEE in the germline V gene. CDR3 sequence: CASSVGSSDYTDTQYF. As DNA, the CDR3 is TGTGCCAGCAGCGTAGGCTCCTCAGACTACACAGATACGCAGTATTTT.

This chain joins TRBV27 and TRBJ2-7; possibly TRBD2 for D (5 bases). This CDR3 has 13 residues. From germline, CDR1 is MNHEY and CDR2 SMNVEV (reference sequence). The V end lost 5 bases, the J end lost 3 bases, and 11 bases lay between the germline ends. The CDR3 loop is CASSPGVNYEQYF. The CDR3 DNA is TGTGCCAGCAGTCCCGGGGTAAACTACGAGCAGTACTTC.

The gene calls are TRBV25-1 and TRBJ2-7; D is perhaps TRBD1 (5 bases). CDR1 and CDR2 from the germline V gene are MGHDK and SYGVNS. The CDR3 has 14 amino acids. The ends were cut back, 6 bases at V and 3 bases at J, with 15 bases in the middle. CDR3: CASSRTGSHYEQYF. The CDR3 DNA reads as TGTGCCAGCAGCCGCACAGGCTCCCACTACGAGCAGTACTTC.

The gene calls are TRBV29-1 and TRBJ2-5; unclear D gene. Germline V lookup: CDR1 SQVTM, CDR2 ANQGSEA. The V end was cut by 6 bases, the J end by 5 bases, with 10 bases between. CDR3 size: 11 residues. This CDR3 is CSVRSPETQYF. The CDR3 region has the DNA TGCAGCGTCCGCAGTCCGGAGACCCAGTACTTC.

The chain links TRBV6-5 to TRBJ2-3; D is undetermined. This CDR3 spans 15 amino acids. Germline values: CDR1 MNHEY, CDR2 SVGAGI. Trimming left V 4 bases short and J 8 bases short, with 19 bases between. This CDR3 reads CASSSGHGGEGTQYF. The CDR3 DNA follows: TGTGCCAGCAGTTCCGGTCATGGCGGTGAAGGTACGCAGTATTTT.